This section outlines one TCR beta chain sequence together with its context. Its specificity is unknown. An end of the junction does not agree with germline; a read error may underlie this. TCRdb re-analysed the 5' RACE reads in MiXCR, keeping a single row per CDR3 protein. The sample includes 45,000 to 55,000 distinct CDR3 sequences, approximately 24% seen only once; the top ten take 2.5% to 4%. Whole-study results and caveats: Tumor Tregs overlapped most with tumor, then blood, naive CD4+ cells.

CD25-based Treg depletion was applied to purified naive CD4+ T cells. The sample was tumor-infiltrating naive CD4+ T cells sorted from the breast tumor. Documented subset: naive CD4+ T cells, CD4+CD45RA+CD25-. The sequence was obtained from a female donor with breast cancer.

The CDR3 DNA sequence: TGTGCCAGCAGTCCCCGAGGGACTAGCGGGAGGGCCAAGAGTTTC. It translates to CASSPRGTSGRAKSF. V is TRBV12-3 or TRBV12-4 and J is TRBJ2-7; 16 bases match TRBD2. This CDR3 spans 15 amino acids.